These T cell receptor beta chains were read from a single sample in a study of shared clonotypes between healthy human individuals. Measured with immunoSEQ multiplex PCR; TCRdb has only the in-frame clones, and not every one. Here the sample spans 1.4 million to 1.5 million clones, approximately 97% being singletons. The sample taken for sequencing was naive CD4+ T cells sorted from blood. All receptors derive from a man aged 25-40 years in good health. Both conserved end residues are part of each CDR3. A D gene is named only where the DNA matches it firmly. A row's size may be missing; if present it is once, few, many or a size class.

cdr3_length: 12
j_call: TRBJ2-7
d_call: .
clone_size: few
v_call: TRBV7-8
cdr3_nt: TGTGCCAGCAGCTTGTTTTCGTACGAGCAGTACTTC
cdr3_aa: CASSLFSYEQYF

cdr3_length: 14
j_call: TRBJ2-1
d_call: TRBD2
clone_size: .
v_call: TRBV10-3
cdr3_nt: TGTGCCATCAAGAACCTAGCGGGATACAATGAGCAGTTCTTC
cdr3_aa: CAIKNLAGYNEQFF

cdr3_length: 15
j_call: TRBJ2-7
d_call: TRBD2
clone_size: .
v_call: TRBV27
cdr3_nt: TGTGCCAGCAAACGGCGGCGGGAGGGTAATTACGAGCAGTACTTC
cdr3_aa: CASKRRREGNYEQYF

cdr3_length: 14
j_call: TRBJ2-7
d_call: .
clone_size: .
v_call: TRBV7-9
cdr3_nt: TGTGCCAGCAGCTTAGGGATCAGCGTTTACGAGCAGTACTTC
cdr3_aa: CASSLGISVYEQYF

cdr3_length: 17
j_call: TRBJ1-5
d_call: TRBD1
clone_size: .
v_call: TRBV28
cdr3_nt: TGTGCCAGCAGTTTATGGGGAGGACAGGGGAGCAATCAGCCCCAGCATTTT
cdr3_aa: CASSLWGGQGSNQPQHF

cdr3_length: 16
j_call: TRBJ2-1
d_call: TRBD1
clone_size: .
v_call: TRBV30
cdr3_nt: TGTGCCTGGAGCCGGGACAGGGGCCTTTCCTACAATGAGCAGTTCTTC
cdr3_aa: CAWSRDRGLSYNEQFF

cdr3_length: 14
j_call: TRBJ2-1
d_call: .
clone_size: .
v_call: TRBV5-1
cdr3_nt: TGCGCCAGCAGCTTCAGGGACCTGGGCAATGAGCAGTTCTTC
cdr3_aa: CASSFRDLGNEQFF

cdr3_length: 15
j_call: TRBJ2-5
d_call: TRBD2
clone_size: .
v_call: TRBV7-6
cdr3_nt: TGTGCCAGCAGGGTACTAGCGGGAGGGGGGGAGACCCAGTACTTC
cdr3_aa: CASRVLAGGGETQYF

cdr3_length: 12
j_call: TRBJ2-1
d_call: .
clone_size: .
v_call: TRBV29-1
cdr3_nt: TGCAGCGTTGATACAGGCAGGGAGTCCCCGTTCTTC
cdr3_aa: CSVDTGRESPFF

cdr3_length: 17
j_call: TRBJ1-2
d_call: .
clone_size: .
v_call: TRBV28
cdr3_nt: TGTGCCAGCAGTTCTCATGGCCGAGCCCTTATTAACTATGGCTACACCTTC
cdr3_aa: CASSSHGRALINYGYTF

cdr3_length: 18
j_call: TRBJ2-1
d_call: .
clone_size: .
v_call: TRBV29-1
cdr3_nt: TGCAGCGTTGGCCTAGTAGGACTACCTTGGTGGTCCTACAATGAGCAGTTCTTC
cdr3_aa: CSVGLVGLPWWSYNEQFF

cdr3_length: 15
j_call: TRBJ2-2
d_call: .
clone_size: .
v_call: TRBV7-2
cdr3_nt: TGTGCCAGCAGCTTAGAGGGCAGGTGGAGCGGGGAGCTGTTTTTT
cdr3_aa: CASSLEGRWSGELFF

cdr3_length: 16
j_call: TRBJ2-1
d_call: .
clone_size: .
v_call: TRBV5-1
cdr3_nt: TGCGCCAGCAGCTTGGCAGGAGGGAGATCCTACAATGAGCAGTTCTTC
cdr3_aa: CASSLAGGRSYNEQFF

cdr3_length: 13
j_call: TRBJ1-3
d_call: .
clone_size: .
v_call: TRBV7-7
cdr3_nt: TGTGCCAGCAGCGAGGGGGATGGAAACACCATATATTTT
cdr3_aa: CASSEGDGNTIYF

cdr3_length: 11
j_call: TRBJ2-7
d_call: .
clone_size: .
v_call: TRBV6-1
cdr3_nt: TGTGCCAGCAGTGCCGCCTACGAGCAGTACTTC
cdr3_aa: CASSAAYEQYF

cdr3_length: 17
j_call: TRBJ1-3
d_call: TRBD1
clone_size: .
v_call: TRBV7-2
cdr3_nt: TGTGCCAGCAGCTTACAGGACAGGGGGCATCCTGGAAACACCATATATTTT
cdr3_aa: CASSLQDRGHPGNTIYF

cdr3_length: 15
j_call: TRBJ2-7
d_call: TRBD1
clone_size: .
v_call: TRBV30
cdr3_nt: TGTGCCTGGAGTGGGTCGAGACAGGGGGCCAACGAGCAGTACTTC
cdr3_aa: CAWSGSRQGANEQYF

cdr3_length: 14
j_call: TRBJ2-1
d_call: .
clone_size: .
v_call: TRBV7-2
cdr3_nt: TGTGCCAGCAGCTTAAGTAATAGGGGGTTGGAGCAGTTCTTC
cdr3_aa: CASSLSNRGLEQFF

cdr3_length: 11
j_call: TRBJ2-1
d_call: .
clone_size: .
v_call: TRBV20-1
cdr3_nt: TGCAGTGCCTCTACTGGACCCCAGCAGTTCTTC
cdr3_aa: CSASTGPQQFF

cdr3_length: 11
j_call: TRBJ1-2
d_call: TRBD1
clone_size: .
v_call: TRBV20-1
cdr3_nt: TGCAGTGCTGTAGACAGGGCTGGCTACACCTTC
cdr3_aa: CSAVDRAGYTF

cdr3_length: 15
j_call: TRBJ2-7
d_call: TRBD1
clone_size: .
v_call: TRBV4-2
cdr3_nt: TGTGCCAGCAGCCAAGAAGGGACAGGGACTTTGGGGCAGTACTTC
cdr3_aa: CASSQEGTGTLGQYF

cdr3_length: 13
j_call: TRBJ2-7
d_call: .
clone_size: once
v_call: TRBV2
cdr3_nt: TGTGCCAGCAGTCCCGGGACCGCCGCCTGGCAGTACTTC
cdr3_aa: CASSPGTAAWQYF

cdr3_length: 14
j_call: TRBJ2-7
d_call: .
clone_size: once
v_call: TRBV7-2
cdr3_nt: TGTGCCAGCAGCTTAGGGGCCCGATCCTACGAGCAGTACTTC
cdr3_aa: CASSLGARSYEQYF

cdr3_length: 17
j_call: TRBJ2-2
d_call: .
clone_size: once
v_call: TRBV28
cdr3_nt: TGTGCCAGCAGTTTAGTGGGGCCCGGCGCGAACACCGGGGAGCTGTTTTTT
cdr3_aa: CASSLVGPGANTGELFF

cdr3_length: 16
j_call: TRBJ1-5
d_call: .
clone_size: .
v_call: TRBV7-2
cdr3_nt: TGTGCCAGCAGCTTCCAGGGGCGAAGGAGCAATCAGCCCCAGCATTTT
cdr3_aa: CASSFQGRRSNQPQHF

cdr3_length: 13
j_call: TRBJ1-1
d_call: .
clone_size: once
v_call: TRBV19
cdr3_nt: TGTGCCAGTAGTATATTACTGAACACTGAAGCTTTCTTT
cdr3_aa: CASSILLNTEAFF

cdr3_length: 15
j_call: TRBJ2-4
d_call: .
clone_size: .
v_call: TRBV6-1
cdr3_nt: TGTGCCAGCAGCCTCCTACCTCTAACCAAAAACATTCAGTACTTC
cdr3_aa: CASSLLPLTKNIQYF

cdr3_length: 16
j_call: TRBJ2-7
d_call: .
clone_size: .
v_call: TRBV4-1
cdr3_nt: TGCGCCAGCAGCCAAGAGAAGCGGAGTAATACCTACGAGCAGTACTTC
cdr3_aa: CASSQEKRSNTYEQYF

cdr3_length: 12
j_call: TRBJ1-1
d_call: .
clone_size: .
v_call: TRBV29-1
cdr3_nt: TGCAGCGTTGGGGGTATTGGCACTGAAGCTTTCTTT
cdr3_aa: CSVGGIGTEAFF

cdr3_length: 15
j_call: TRBJ2-5
d_call: TRBD1
clone_size: .
v_call: TRBV28
cdr3_nt: TGTGCCAGCAGTGGGAGACAGGGTCCGATAGAGACCCAGTACTTC
cdr3_aa: CASSGRQGPIETQYF

cdr3_length: 15
j_call: TRBJ2-7
d_call: .
clone_size: .
v_call: TRBV28
cdr3_nt: TGTGCCAGCAGTTTTCTTGGGACCAACTCCTACGAGCAGTACTTC
cdr3_aa: CASSFLGTNSYEQYF

cdr3_length: 15
j_call: TRBJ1-4
d_call: .
clone_size: .
v_call: TRBV7-9
cdr3_nt: TGTGCCAGCAGCTTAGGTCAGGGAGCTAATGAAAAACTGTTTTTT
cdr3_aa: CASSLGQGANEKLFF

cdr3_length: 13
j_call: TRBJ2-7
d_call: .
clone_size: .
v_call: TRBV15
cdr3_nt: TGTGCCACCAGCAGAGTATTGGGGGATAAGCAGTACTTC
cdr3_aa: CATSRVLGDKQYF

cdr3_length: 14
j_call: TRBJ1-1
d_call: .
clone_size: .
v_call: TRBV5-1
cdr3_nt: TGCGCCAGCAGCTTGGGGCCTACGAACACTGAAGCTTTCTTT
cdr3_aa: CASSLGPTNTEAFF

cdr3_length: 21
j_call: TRBJ2-2
d_call: TRBD2
clone_size: .
v_call: TRBV28
cdr3_nt: TGTGCCAGCAGTCCGGCCTTGACTAGCGGGAGCGGATATCGGGAACACCGGGAGCTGTTTTTT
cdr3_aa: CASSPALTSGSGYREHRELFF

cdr3_length: 14
j_call: TRBJ2-2
d_call: .
clone_size: .
v_call: TRBV7-9
cdr3_nt: TGTACCAGCAGCTCGGACGGCTACACCGGGGAGCTGTTTTTT
cdr3_aa: CTSSSDGYTGELFF